The sequence of this TCR beta chain was determined in a study of cytomegalovirus exposure and HLA in healthy donors. The CDR3 runs 14 residues. The germline gives CDR1 SGHRS, CDR2 YFSETQ. A multiplex PCR was run with 60 Vbeta primers and 13 Jbeta primers. Only in-frame clones appear in the TCRdb table, and some are missing; sequencing was by immunoSEQ multiplex PCR. This table has more than 95,000 clones, 79% appearing once. This clonotype originated in a man aged 45-65 years in good health and CMV-seropositive. The rearrangement links TRBV5-1 to TRBJ2-5; 8 nucleotides agree with TRBD2. The J call may be mistaken, given a closer DNA end match to TRBJ2-7. The sample comprised PBMCs. CDR3 protein: CASTPREGGYEQYF. CDR3 DNA sequence: TGCGCCAGCACCCCCCGGGAGGGCGGGTACGAGCAGTACTTC.